The present entry profiles one T cell receptor (beta chain) with its context. What it binds is not known. Generated by immunoSEQ multiplex PCR, the TCRdb table keeps only in-frame clones and is missing some. The sample holds tens of thousands of clones, approximately 91% seen once. The source of the sample is a study of OX40 agonist ivuxolimab in advanced cancers. Study-level background: Three patients, one with hepatocellular carcinoma and two with cutaneous melanoma, responded partially.

V lost 4 bases to trimming and J lost 0 bases; unmatched junction nucleotides: 17. Germline CDR1 SGHRS, CDR2 YFSETQ. The CDR3 is made up of 21 amino acids. Findings and limits, study-wide: Also present in some nonresponders was a low level of normalized T-cell clonal expansion. Those patients achieving a partial response at 0.1-3.0 mg/kg showed among the lowest clonal expansion. Expanded clones were, on average, more numerous among CD8+ T cells than CD4+.

The source of this sequence is an adult with an advanced solid tumor such as melanoma, head and neck, liver or kidney cancer. The specimen comprised CD4+ or CD8+ T cells sorted from blood, sampled in a trial of the OX40 agonist ivuxolimab. V gene TRBV5-1 combines with J gene TRBJ2-1; 12 bases map to TRBD2. The CDR3 DNA follows: TGCGCCAGCAGCGCCGGCTTATTGACTAGCGGGGGAGCTAGCTCCTACAATGAGCAGTTCTTC. Protein product: CASSAGLLTSGGASSYNEQFF.